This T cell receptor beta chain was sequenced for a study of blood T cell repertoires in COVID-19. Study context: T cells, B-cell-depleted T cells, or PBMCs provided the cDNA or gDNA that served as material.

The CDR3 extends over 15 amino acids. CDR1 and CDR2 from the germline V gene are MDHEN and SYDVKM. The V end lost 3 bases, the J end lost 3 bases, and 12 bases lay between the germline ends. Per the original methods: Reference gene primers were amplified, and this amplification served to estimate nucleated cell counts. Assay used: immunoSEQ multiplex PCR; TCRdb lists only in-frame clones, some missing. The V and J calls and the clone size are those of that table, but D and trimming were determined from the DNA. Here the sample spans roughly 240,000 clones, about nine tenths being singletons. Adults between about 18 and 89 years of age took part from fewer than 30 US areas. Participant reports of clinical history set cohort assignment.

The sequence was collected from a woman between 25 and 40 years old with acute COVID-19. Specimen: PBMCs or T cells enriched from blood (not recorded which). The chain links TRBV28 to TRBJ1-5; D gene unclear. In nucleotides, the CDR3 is TGTGCCAGCAGTTTTCCCGACATAATCAATCAGCCCCAGCATTTT. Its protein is CASSFPDIINQPQHF.